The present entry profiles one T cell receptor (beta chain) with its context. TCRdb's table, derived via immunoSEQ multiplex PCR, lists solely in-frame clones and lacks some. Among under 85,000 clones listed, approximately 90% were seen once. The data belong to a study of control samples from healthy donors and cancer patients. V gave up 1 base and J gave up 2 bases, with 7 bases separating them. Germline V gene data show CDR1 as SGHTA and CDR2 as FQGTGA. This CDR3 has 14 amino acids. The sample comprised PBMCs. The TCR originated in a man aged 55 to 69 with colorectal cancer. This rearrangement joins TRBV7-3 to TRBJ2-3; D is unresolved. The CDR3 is CASSLRASTDTQYF. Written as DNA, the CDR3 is TGTGCCAGCAGCTTAAGGGCCTCCACAGATACGCAGTATTTT.